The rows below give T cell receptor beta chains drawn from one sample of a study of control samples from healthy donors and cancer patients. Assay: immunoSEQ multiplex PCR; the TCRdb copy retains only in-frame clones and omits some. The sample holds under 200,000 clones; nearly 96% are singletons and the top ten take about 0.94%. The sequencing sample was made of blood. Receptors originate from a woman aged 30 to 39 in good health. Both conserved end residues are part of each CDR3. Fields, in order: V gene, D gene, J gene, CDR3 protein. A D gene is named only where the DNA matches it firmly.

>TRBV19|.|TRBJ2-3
CASSGVRGGNTDTQYF
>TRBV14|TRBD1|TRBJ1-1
CASSLRTGRNTEAFF
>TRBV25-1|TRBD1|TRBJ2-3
CASSRGRGTDTQYF
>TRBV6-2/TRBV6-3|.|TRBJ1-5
CASSYGGVTGNQPQHF
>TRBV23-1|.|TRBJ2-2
CASSQSCGGELFF
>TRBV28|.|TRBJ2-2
CASSPYIINTGELFF
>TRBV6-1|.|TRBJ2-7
CASSEYTGSYEQYF
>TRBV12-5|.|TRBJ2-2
CASGRSGINTGELFF
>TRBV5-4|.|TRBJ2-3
CASSLPRSTDTQYF
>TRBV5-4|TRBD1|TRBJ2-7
CASRAGTDYEQYF
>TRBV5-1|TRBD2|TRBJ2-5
CASSLGLAGGYGETQYF
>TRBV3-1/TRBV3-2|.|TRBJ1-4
CASTPEGSNEKLFF
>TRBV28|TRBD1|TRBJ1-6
CASSSTEGRGNSPLHF
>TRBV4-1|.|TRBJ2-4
CASSQRAGGERTKNIQYF
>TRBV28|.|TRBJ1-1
CASSLGGANTEAFF
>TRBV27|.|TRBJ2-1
CASSLQGLGSYNEQFF
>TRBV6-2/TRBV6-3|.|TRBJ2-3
CASNPGGGTDTQYF
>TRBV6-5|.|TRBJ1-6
CASSYLSGVVNSPLHF
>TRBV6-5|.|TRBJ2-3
CASRRRSVQYF
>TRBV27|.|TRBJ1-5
CASSQWGVDQPQHF
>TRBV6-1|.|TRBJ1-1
CASRLREVSTEAFF
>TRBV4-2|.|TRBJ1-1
CASSQASTAGAFF
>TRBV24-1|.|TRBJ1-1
CATRPNDWPEGTEAFF
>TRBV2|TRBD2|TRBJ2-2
CASSEVGMRRENAGELFF
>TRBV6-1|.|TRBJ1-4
CASSEWWGEGEKLFF
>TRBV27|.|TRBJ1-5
CASSLGDGNNQPQHF
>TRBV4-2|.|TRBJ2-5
CASSQPHGAETQYF
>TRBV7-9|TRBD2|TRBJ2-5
CASSFQTSGETQYF
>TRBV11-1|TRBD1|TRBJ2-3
CASSPTQGVSTDTQYF
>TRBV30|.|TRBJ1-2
CAWTVAGGYTF
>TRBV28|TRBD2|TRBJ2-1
CASRAGTSFYNEQFF
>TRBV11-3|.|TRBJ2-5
CASSHGVGASETQYF
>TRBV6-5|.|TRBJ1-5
CASSYRRSEGPQHF
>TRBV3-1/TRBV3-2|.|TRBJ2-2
CASSQLGGGGELFF
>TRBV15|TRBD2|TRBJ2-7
CATSRDLAANEQYF
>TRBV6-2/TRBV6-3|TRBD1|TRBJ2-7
CASSSAHRGITYEQYF
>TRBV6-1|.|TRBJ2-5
CASSEAPGRETQYF
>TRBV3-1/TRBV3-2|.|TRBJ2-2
CASSQGVRTGELFF
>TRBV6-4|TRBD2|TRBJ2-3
CASSAHGGYTDTQYF
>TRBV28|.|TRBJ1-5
CASSLRGSSGGTNQPQHF
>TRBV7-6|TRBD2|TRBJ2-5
CASSLGDYLQETQYF
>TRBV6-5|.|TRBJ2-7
CASSYLQGRGPYEQYF
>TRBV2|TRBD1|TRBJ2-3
CASRGQGSLLDTQYF
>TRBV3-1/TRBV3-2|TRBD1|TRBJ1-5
CASSQAGQGGQPQHF
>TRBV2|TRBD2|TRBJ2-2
CASSPRLAGAGTGELFF
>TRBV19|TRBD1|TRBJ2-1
CASRGTTRGQANEQFF
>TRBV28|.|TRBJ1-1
CASRVGQPNTEAFF
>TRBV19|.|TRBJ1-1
CASQSQGNTEAFF
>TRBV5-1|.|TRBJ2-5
CASSPELATETQYF
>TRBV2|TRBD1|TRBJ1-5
CASRQGRMSQPQHF
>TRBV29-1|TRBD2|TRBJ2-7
CSVELAGTYEQYF
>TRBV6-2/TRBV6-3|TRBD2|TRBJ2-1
CASSYGLAGRSWEDFDEQFF
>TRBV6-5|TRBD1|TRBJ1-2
CASSQGTGGNYGYTF
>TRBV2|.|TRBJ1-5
CASSAQGSRNQPQHF
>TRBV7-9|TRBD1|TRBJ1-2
CASSPRGGQGRSLF
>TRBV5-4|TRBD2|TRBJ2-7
CASSSGGYEQYF
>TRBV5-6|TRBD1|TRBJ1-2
CASSKDRGLGYTF
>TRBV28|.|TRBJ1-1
CASRLSYTEAFF